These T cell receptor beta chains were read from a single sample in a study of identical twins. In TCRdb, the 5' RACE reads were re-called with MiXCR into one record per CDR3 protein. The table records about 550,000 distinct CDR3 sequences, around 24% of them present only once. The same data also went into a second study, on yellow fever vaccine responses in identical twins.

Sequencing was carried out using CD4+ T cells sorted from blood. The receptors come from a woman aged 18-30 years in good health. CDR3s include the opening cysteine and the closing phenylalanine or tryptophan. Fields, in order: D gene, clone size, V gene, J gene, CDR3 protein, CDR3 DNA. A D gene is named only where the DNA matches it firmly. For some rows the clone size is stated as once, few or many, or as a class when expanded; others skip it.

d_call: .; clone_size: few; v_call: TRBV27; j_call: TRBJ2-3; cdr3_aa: CASSSPGLTDTQYF; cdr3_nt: TGTGCCAGCAGTTCCCCTGGACTCACAGATACGCAGTATTTT
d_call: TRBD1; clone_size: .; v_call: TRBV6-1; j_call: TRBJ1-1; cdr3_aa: CASNRGGSNTEAFF; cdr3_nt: TGTGCCAGCAACAGGGGAGGGTCGAACACTGAAGCTTTCTTT
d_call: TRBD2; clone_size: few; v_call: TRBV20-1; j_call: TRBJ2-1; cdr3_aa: CSARDTLGGSRYNEQFF; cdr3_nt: TGCAGTGCTAGAGATACCCTGGGAGGGAGTCGCTACAATGAGCAGTTCTTC
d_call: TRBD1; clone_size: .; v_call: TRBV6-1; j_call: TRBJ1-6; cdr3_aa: CASTGTGFLVSPLHF; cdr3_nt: TGTGCCAGCACCGGGACAGGGTTTTTAGTTTCACCCCTCCACTTT
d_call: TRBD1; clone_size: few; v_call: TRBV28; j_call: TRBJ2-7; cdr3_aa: CASRPGGAYEQYF; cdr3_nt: TGTGCCAGCAGACCAGGGGGAGCCTACGAGCAGTACTTC
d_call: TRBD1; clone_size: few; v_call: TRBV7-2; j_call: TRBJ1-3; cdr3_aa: CASSPPAGQGDLNTIYF; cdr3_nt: TGTGCCAGCAGCCCCCCCGCCGGACAGGGTGATTTAAACACCATATATTTT
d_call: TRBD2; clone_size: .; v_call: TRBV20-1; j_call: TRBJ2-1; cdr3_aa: CSARAAGGGDNEQFF; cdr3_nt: TGCAGTGCTAGGGCTGCGGGGGGCGGAGACAATGAGCAGTTCTTC
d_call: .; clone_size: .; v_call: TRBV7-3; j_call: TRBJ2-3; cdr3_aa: CASSRLGTSTDTQYF; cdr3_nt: TGTGCCAGCAGCCGACTAGGGACTAGCACAGATACGCAGTATTTT
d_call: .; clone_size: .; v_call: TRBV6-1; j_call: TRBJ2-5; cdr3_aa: CASIEMRFQETQYF; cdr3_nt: TGTGCCAGCATCGAAATGCGGTTCCAAGAGACCCAGTACTTC
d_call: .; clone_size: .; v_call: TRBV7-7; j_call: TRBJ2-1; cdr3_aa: CASSLLGQNEQFF; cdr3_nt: TGTGCCAGCAGCTTACTGGGGCAGAATGAGCAGTTCTTC
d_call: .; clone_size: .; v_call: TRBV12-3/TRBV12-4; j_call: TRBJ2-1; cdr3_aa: CASSLDAANSYNEQFF; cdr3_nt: TGTGCCAGCAGTTTAGACGCGGCAAACTCCTACAATGAGCAGTTCTTC
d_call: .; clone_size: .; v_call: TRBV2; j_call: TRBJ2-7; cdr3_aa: CASSEKGYEQYF; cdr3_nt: TGTGCCAGCAGTGAAAAGGGTTACGAGCAGTACTTC
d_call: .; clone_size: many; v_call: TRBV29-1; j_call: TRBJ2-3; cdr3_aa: CSVDSARGRTDTQYF; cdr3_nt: TGCAGCGTTGATTCAGCTCGGGGTCGCACAGATACGCAGTATTTT
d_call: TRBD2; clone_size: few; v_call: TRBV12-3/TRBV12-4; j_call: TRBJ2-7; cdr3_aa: CASSSLAGAGEQYF; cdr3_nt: TGTGCCAGCAGTTCCCTAGCGGGAGCGGGCGAGCAGTACTTC
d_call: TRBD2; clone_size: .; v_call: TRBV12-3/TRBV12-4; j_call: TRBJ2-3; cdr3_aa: CASSFKTGGMTDTQYF; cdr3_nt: TGTGCCAGCAGTTTCAAGACGGGAGGTATGACAGATACGCAGTATTTT
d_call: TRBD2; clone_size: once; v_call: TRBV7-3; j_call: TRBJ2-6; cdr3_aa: CASSLGTTPKDGANVLTF; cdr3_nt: TGTGCCAGCAGCTTAGGGACTACCCCAAAGGATGGGGCCAACGTCCTGACTTTC
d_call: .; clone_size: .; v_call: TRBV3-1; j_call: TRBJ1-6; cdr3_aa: CASSQSDDRPYHF; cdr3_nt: TGTGCCAGCAGCCAATCTGACGACAGGCCATACCACTTT
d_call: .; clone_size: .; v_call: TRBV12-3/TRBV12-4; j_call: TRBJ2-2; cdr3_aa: CASSLALGRAGELFF; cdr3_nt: TGTGCCAGCAGTTTAGCCCTGGGTCGCGCCGGGGAGCTGTTTTTT
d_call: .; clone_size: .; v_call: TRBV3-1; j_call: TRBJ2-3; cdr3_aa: CASSQGQISTDTQYF; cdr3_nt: TGTGCCAGCAGCCAAGGACAGATAAGCACAGATACGCAGTATTTT
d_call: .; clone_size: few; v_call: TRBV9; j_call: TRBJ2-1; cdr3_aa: CASSPPKEFYEQFF; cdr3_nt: TGTGCCAGCAGCCCCCCGAAGGAGTTCTATGAGCAGTTCTTC
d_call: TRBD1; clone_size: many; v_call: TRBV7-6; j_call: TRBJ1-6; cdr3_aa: CASSLRTGDNSPLHF; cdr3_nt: TGTGCCAGCAGCTTAAGAACAGGGGATAATTCACCCCTCCACTTT
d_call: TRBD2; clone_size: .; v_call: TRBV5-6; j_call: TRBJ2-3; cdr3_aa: CASSPIIGGWTDTQYF; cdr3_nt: TGTGCCAGCAGCCCCATTATCGGGGGGTGGACAGATACGCAGTATTTT
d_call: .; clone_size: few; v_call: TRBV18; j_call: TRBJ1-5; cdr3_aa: CASSQQGDHQPQHF; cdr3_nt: TGTGCCAGCTCACAGCAAGGAGACCATCAGCCCCAGCATTTT
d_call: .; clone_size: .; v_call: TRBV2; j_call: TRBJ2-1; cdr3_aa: CASTPTSYNEQFF; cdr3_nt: TGTGCCAGCACCCCCACGTCCTACAATGAGCAGTTCTTC
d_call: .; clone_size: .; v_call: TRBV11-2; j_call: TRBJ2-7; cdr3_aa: CASTVATYEQYF; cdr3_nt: TGTGCCAGCACCGTGGCGACCTACGAGCAGTACTTC
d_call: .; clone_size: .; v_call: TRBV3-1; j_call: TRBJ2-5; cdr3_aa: CASSQDVSPQYF; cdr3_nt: TGTGCCAGCAGCCAAGATGTCAGTCCCCAGTACTTC
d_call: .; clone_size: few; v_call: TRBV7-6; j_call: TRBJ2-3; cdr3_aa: CASSSTMGGTQYF; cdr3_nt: TGTGCCAGCAGCTCAACTATGGGCGGTACGCAGTATTTT
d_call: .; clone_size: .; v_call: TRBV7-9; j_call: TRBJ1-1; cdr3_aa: CASNKDRYTEAFF; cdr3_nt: TGTGCCAGCAACAAGGACAGATACACTGAAGCTTTCTTT
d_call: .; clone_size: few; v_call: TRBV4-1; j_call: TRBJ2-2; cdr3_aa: CASSLGPAPNTGELFF; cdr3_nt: TGCGCCAGCAGCCTGGGGCCAGCGCCAAACACCGGGGAGCTGTTTTTT
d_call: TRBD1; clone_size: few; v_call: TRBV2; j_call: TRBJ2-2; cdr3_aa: CASIADRGYTGELFF; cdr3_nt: TGTGCCAGCATCGCAGACAGGGGGTATACCGGGGAGCTGTTTTTT
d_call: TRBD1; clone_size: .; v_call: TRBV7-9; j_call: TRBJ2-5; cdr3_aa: CASSPTGTVQETQYF; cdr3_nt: TGTGCCAGCAGCCCAACCGGGACAGTCCAAGAGACCCAGTACTTC
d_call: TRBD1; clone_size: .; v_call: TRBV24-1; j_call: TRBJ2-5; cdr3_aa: CATSEIGTGRQETQYF; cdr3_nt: TGTGCCACCAGTGAAATCGGGACAGGGCGGCAAGAGACCCAGTACTTC
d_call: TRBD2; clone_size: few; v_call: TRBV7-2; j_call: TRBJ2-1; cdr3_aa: CASSRTSGGAVYNEQFF; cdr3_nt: TGTGCCAGCAGCCGTACTAGCGGGGGGGCGGTCTACAATGAGCAGTTCTTC